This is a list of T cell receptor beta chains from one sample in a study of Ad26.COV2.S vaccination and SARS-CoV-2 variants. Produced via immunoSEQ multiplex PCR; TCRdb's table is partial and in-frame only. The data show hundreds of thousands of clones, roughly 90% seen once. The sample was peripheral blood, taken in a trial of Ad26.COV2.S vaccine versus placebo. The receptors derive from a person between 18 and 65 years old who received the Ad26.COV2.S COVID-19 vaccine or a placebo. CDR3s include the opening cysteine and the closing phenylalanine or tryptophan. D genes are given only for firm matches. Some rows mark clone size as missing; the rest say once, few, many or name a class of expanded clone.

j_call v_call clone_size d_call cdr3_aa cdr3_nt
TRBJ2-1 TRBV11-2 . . CASSLGGGAYYNEQFF TGTGCCAGCAGCTTAGGAGGCGGAGCTTACTACAATGAGCAGTTCTTC
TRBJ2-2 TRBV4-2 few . CASRREGGTGELFF TGTGCCAGCAGGAGAGAAGGGGGGACCGGGGAGCTGTTTTTT
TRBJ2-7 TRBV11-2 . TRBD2 CASSSGLAQSYEQYF TGTGCCAGCAGCTCGGGACTAGCTCAATCTTACGAGCAGTACTTC
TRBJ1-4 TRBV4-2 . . CASSQSWDREEKLFF TGTGCCAGCAGCCAAAGTTGGGATCGGGAGGAAAAACTGTTTTTT
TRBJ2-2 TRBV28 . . CASSLISPGRTGELFF TGTGCCAGCAGTTTAATATCTCCAGGGCGGACCGGGGAGCTGTTTTTT
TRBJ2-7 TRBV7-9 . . CASSLDQGGVYEQYF TGTGCCAGCAGCTTAGATCAGGGTGGAGTTTACGAGCAGTACTTC
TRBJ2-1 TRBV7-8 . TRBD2 CASSLPGLAGGPYNEQFF TGTGCCAGCAGCCTGCCGGGACTAGCGGGAGGCCCCTACAATGAGCAGTTCTTC
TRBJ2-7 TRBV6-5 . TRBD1 CASSSDRPTSYEQYF TGTGCCAGCAGTTCGGACAGGCCGACCTCCTACGAGCAGTACTTC
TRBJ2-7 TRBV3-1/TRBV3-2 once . CASSAGYEQYF TGTGCCAGCAGCGCGGGCTACGAGCAGTACTTC
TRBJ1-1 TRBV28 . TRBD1 CASSSQGASTEAFF TGTGCCAGCAGTTCACAGGGGGCAAGCACTGAAGCTTTCTTT
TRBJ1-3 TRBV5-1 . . CASSPMRGSSGNTIYF TGCGCCAGCAGCCCCATGAGGGGCAGCTCTGGAAACACCATATATTTT
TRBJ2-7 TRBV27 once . CASAPAGGHEQYF TGTGCCAGCGCCCCTGCGGGTGGCCACGAGCAGTACTTC
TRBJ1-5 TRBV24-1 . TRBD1 CATSADRAGVNSNQPQHF TGTGCCACCAGTGCCGACAGGGCAGGAGTAAATAGCAATCAGCCCCAGCATTTT
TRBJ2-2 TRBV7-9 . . CASISREGRTGELFF TGTGCCAGCATCTCGCGAGAAGGTCGAACCGGGGAGCTGTTTTTT
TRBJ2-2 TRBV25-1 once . CASSDTGNPNTGELFF TGTGCCAGCAGTGACACAGGAAACCCTAACACCGGGGAGCTGTTTTTT
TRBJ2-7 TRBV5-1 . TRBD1 CASSLVPGQGYEQYF TGCGCCAGCAGCTTGGTTCCGGGACAGGGATACGAGCAGTACTTC
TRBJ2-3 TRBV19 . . CASSGQTTDTQYF TGTGCCAGTAGCGGACAAACCACAGATACGCAGTATTTT
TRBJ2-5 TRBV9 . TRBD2 CASSPSREGLAGGHGTQYF TGTGCCAGCAGCCCCTCCCGGGAGGGACTAGCGGGAGGCCACGGGACCCAGTACTTC
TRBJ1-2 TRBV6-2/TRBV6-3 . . CASSSQGLNYGYTF TGTGCCAGCAGTTCACAGGGACTAAACTATGGCTACACCTTC
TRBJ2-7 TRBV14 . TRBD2 CASSHRLAGTYEQYF TGTGCCAGCAGCCATCGACTAGCGGGCACCTACGAGCAGTACTTC
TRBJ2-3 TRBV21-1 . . CASSPAGTQYF TGTGCCAGCAGCCCCGCGGGTACGCAGTATTTT
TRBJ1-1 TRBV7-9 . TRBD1 CASSLTGRGLLKNTEAFF TGTGCCAGCAGCTTGACGGGGAGGGGGCTACTGAAGAACACTGAAGCTTTCTTT
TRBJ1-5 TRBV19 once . CASSILPPGWGNQPQHF TGTGCCAGTAGTATCCTCCCCCCGGGGTGGGGCAATCAGCCCCAGCATTTT
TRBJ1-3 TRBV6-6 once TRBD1 CASSYSGQGTGNTIYF TGTGCCAGCAGTTACTCAGGACAGGGGACCGGAAACACCATATATTTT
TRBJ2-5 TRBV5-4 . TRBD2 CASSFGLAGLQETQYF TGTGCCAGCAGCTTCGGACTAGCGGGGTTACAAGAGACCCAGTACTTC
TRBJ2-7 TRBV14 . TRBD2 CASSQMGRGRLAGEEQYF TGTGCCAGCAGCCAGATGGGCAGGGGGCGGCTAGCGGGAGAAGAGCAGTACTTC